This T cell receptor beta chain was found in a study of cytomegalovirus exposure and HLA in healthy donors. The study ran its PCR with 60 Vbeta and 13 Jbeta primers. The assay was immunoSEQ multiplex PCR, and TCRdb's table has in-frame clones only and misses some. The sample lists 150,000 to 170,000 clones; 70% to 85% were seen once. Study-level findings and limits: In a later analysis, TCR beta V- and J-gene trimming was associated with a missense DCLRE1C variant.

Germline V gene lookup returns CDR1 SGHTA and CDR2 FQGNSA. The CDR3 totals 11 residues. On this clone: Antigen unknown.

The chain links TRBV7-2 to TRBJ2-5, with D hard to call. The DNA end favors TRBJ2-7, so the J call may be wrong. The sequence came from a man aged 30-40 years in good health and CMV-seronegative. Sequences were obtained from PBMCs. CDR3 DNA: TGTGCCGCCGGTATGGGCTACGAGCAGTACTTC. Amino acids: CAAGMGYEQYF.